This TCR beta chain was captured in a study of human T cells and chemical hapten exposure. Across the study: Mainly, slight library volume differences in the pool made TCR yields vary.

A few counts support this clonotype. Its cognate antigen is unknown. Each cDNA molecule in the library carried unique molecular identifiers. In the original workflow: Ranging from about 23,224 to 750,000, TCR counts per sample had a median value of roughly 96,000. TCRdb re-analysed the RACE reads in MiXCR, keeping a single row per CDR3 protein. These V and J calls derive from TCRdb rather than the authors' analysis. The sample records about 110,000 distinct CDR3 sequences, 11% being singletons. Regarding time point: patch test 1, 2 weeks after DPC sensitization. Described treatment: therapeutic diphenylcyclopropenone sensitization with weekly scalp DPC. Whole-study findings and limits: The study found expanded TCRs formed significantly more large CDR3 similarity clusters than controls.

This CDR3 region has 15 residues. Germline V gene lookup returns CDR1 MNHNY and CDR2 SVGAGI (reference sequence). Trimming cost V 6 bases and J 4 bases, with 13 bases left between them. V usage is TRBV6-6 and J usage is TRBJ2-6; unclear D gene. This TCR was sampled from a woman aged 40 to 50 with alopecia areata. Some clones in this sample may be carry-over from other donors' samples. Sequencing was performed on whole blood, taken in connection with sensitization to the hapten diphenylcyclopropenone (DPC). DNA for the CDR3: TGTGCCAGCAGGGACGCCCGTATGGGGGCCAACGTCCTGACTTTC. This translates into CASRDARMGANVLTF.